Shown below are 5 T cell receptor beta chains from a single sample sequenced in a study of OX40 agonist ivuxolimab in advanced cancers. The library came from the immunoSEQ multiplex PCR assay. The table comes from immuneACCESS by way of TCRdb, which keeps in-frame sequences with V and J called. Part of the clones is missing from these tables; in studies checked, under half for an unresolved V gene and the rest for unknown reasons. Within this sample are about 45,000 clones, with roughly nine tenths of them counted one time only. The ten largest clones add up to about 16% of the sample. The sequencing used CD4+ or CD8+ T cells sorted from blood, collected in a trial of the OX40 agonist ivuxolimab. The origin of the receptors is an adult with an advanced solid tumor such as melanoma, head and neck, liver or kidney cancer.

The V call is TRBV27, the J call TRBJ1-4; 8 bases map to TRBD1. Germline-derived CDR1 and CDR2 are MNHEY and SMNVEV (reference sequence). V gave up 5 bases and J gave up 10 bases; unmatched junction bases: 6. CDR3 length: 13 residues. CDR3: CASSPGQGRKLFF. DNA of the CDR3: TGTGCCAGCAGTCCCGGACAGGGTAGAAAACTGTTTTTT.

With respect to this clone: Other DNA sequences from this sample encode an identical CDR3 as well. This sequence joins TRBV27 and TRBJ1-2, with D unresolved. The CDR3 runs to 13 residues. Trimming cost V 0 bases and J 5 bases, with 7 bases left between them. Germline loops: CDR1 MNHEY, CDR2 SMNVEV (reference sequence). The CDR3 DNA is TGTGCCAGCAGTTTATCTTCCTCGTATGGCTACACCTTC. As protein: CASSLSSSYGYTF.

Notes on this clone: Mismatch with germline at one junction end may stem from a read error. V and J are TRBV9 and TRBJ1-2; TRBD1 agrees at 9 bases. Germline V CDR1 and CDR2: SGDLS, YYNGEE. The CDR3 consists of 10 residues. The CDR3 here is CASSGDRASF. CDR3 in DNA: TGTGCCAGCAGCGGGGACAGGGCCTCCTTC.

The V gene is TRBV7-9, the J gene TRBJ1-2; 9 bases are shared with TRBD1. With V trimmed by 5 bases and J by 8 bases, 12 bases remained unmatched. Per germline, CDR1 SEHNR and CDR2 FQNEAQ (reference sequence). The CDR3 spans 15 residues. CDR3 nucleotides: TGTGCCAGCAGCATAGGGACAGGGCCAGAGCGGGGCTACACCTTC. Residues: CASSIGTGPERGYTF.

The chain combines TRBV6-5 with TRBJ2-3; no reliable D call. The CDR3 is 13 amino acids. Germline-derived CDR1 and CDR2 are MNHEY and SVGAGI. V shed 5 bases and J shed 2 bases, with 8 bases lying between them. DNA of the CDR3: TGTGCCAGCAGTCCCCCCAACACAGATACGCAGTATTTT. Amino acid sequence: CASSPPNTDTQYF.